The source of this TCR beta chain is a study of vaccination effects on CD4 cells after COVID-19. General study findings and limits: Few convalescent patients were included, and no early post-infection timepoints were sampled.

TCRdb keeps only in-frame clones here, not all; method: immunoSEQ multiplex PCR. The table has 50,000 to 60,000 clones, about 81% seen once. The culture ran for 10 to 11 days, and then CD4+ T cells were isolated. Either the mRNA-1273 or the BNT162b2 vaccine was given to participants as two doses. Concerning this clone: Its antigen remains unidentified.

Trimming removed 6 bases at V and 3 bases at J, with 15 bases between. Germline V CDR1 and CDR2: SGHAT, FQNNGV. The CDR3 is 14 residues long. The chain carries TRBV11-2 and TRBJ2-7, with D unresolved. The source of this sequence is a human donor who received a COVID-19 vaccine. The sample here was CD4+ T cells from PBMCs cultured without peptide, taken after COVID-19 vaccination. The CDR3, as DNA: TGTGCCAGCAGGGCCCAGGAGTGGAACTACGAGCAGTACTTC. This codes for CASRAQEWNYEQYF. Filled out from reference TRBV11-2 and TRBJ2-7, the complete variable domain reads EAGVAQSPRYKIIEKRQSVAFWCNPISGHATLYWYQQILGQGPKLLIQFQNNGVVDDSQLPKDRFSAERLKGVDSTLKIQPAKLEDSAVYLCASRAQEWNYEQYFGPGTRLTVT.